The 18 T cell receptor beta chains listed next were all sequenced from one sample in a study of T cells in Graves' hyperthyroidism and ophthalmopathy. RNA transcripts served as the template for amplifying TCR beta CDR3 regions. The TCR CDR3 first-round RT-PCR relied on the HTBI primer set. TCRdb reprocessed the multiplex PCR reads via MiXCR and lists one record per CDR3 protein. Of hundreds of thousands of distinct CDR3 sequences listed, roughly 40% were seen once; the top ten hold 8.9%. The sequencing sample was made of blood. The receptors were gathered from a man aged 18 to 29 with Graves' hyperthyroidism.

This clonotype has just one count. The chain uses TRBV2 and TRBJ2-3; D uncertain. Germline CDR1 is SNHLY and CDR2 is FYNNEI. The V end was cut by 6 bases, the J end by 2 bases, with 3 bases between. The CDR3 totals 11 residues. In nucleotides, the CDR3 is TGTGCCAGCAGGACCACAGATACGCAGTATTTT. Translated: CASRTTDTQYF.

Comment on this clonotype: This clone may be a read error of a much larger clone one base away. This sequence joins TRBV20-1 and TRBJ1-2; no definite D call. Looked up from germline, CDR1 is DFQATT and CDR2 is SNEGSKA (reference sequence). CDR3 length: 12 amino acids. The CDR3 bases are TGCAGTGCTAGAATAAATAACTGTGGCTACACCTTC. Its translation is CSARINNCGYTF.

This clonotype was detected ten times or more. The chain links TRBV7-9 to TRBJ1-2; maybe TRBD1 (5 bases). The CDR3 is 15 residues long. Germline CDR1 SEHNR, CDR2 FQNEAQ (reference sequence). The V and J ends lost 1 base and 4 bases respectively, with 13 bases between them. DNA for the CDR3: TGTGCCAGCAGCTTAGGGGCCGGGACCGTCTATGGCTACACCTTC. This translates into CASSLGAGTVYGYTF.

This chain joins TRBV5-1 and TRBJ1-5; no reliable D call. The germline V and J ends were trimmed by 7 bases and 6 bases, with 14 bases remaining between them. Germline CDR1 and CDR2: SGHRS and YFSETQ. The CDR3 spans 13 residues. In DNA, the CDR3 is TGCGCCAGCTTAGGTGGGGATGGTCAGCCCCAGCATTTT. Protein: CASLGGDGQPQHF.

The sample holds many counts of this clonotype. The chain is built from TRBV7-2 and TRBJ2-7; D is unresolved. The CDR3 length is 13 residues. Germline CDR1 SGHTA, CDR2 FQGNSA. The germline V and J ends were trimmed by 5 bases and 3 bases, with 11 bases remaining between them. In nucleotides, the CDR3 is TGTGCCAGCAGCCAAGGCCAGGTCTACGAGCAGTACTTC. It codes for CASSQGQVYEQYF.

CDR3 nucleotide sequence: TGTGCCAGCAGACCAACAGGGCCCAAACCGGGGAACACTGAAGCTTTCTTT. This sequence encodes CASRPTGPKPGNTEAFF. The chain joins TRBV7-9 to TRBJ1-1; possible D gene TRBD1, 6 bases. Germline CDR1 is SEHNR and CDR2 is FQNEAQ (reference sequence). This CDR3 is 17 amino acids long. V lost 6 bases and J 1 base, leaving 21 bases between the germline ends.

This clonotype has only a few counts. The CDR3 region is CASSRSDTQYF. The CDR3 region has the DNA TGTGCCAGCAGCCGTTCAGATACGCAGTATTTT. This chain uses TRBV25-1 with TRBJ2-3; no clear D. Looked up from germline, CDR1 is MGHDK and CDR2 is SYGVNS. The CDR3 totals 11 residues. V was cut by 6 bases and J by 4 bases, with 5 bases left in between.

The table lists this clonotype with many counts. This rearrangement joins TRBV29-1 to TRBJ1-1, with TRBD1 matching over 10 bases. Germline CDR1 SQVTM, CDR2 ANQGSEA. CDR3 length equals 14 residues. V shed 4 bases and J 5 bases; nucleotides not matched to a gene: 7. The CDR3 DNA reads as TGCAGCGTTGGGGTCGGGACAGGGGTTACTGAAGCTTTCTTT. It codes for CSVGVGTGVTEAFF.

This clonotype occurred a few times. The CDR3 sequence: CASSLEGGARRGYTF. CDR3 coding DNA: TGTGCCAGCAGCTTGGAGGGAGGGGCTAGACGTGGCTACACCTTC. This chain links TRBV7-2 with TRBJ1-2; the D gene is possibly TRBD1 (5 bases). V was pared by 3 bases and J by 7 bases, with 18 bases between. CDR3 length: 15 residues. CDR1 SGHTA and CDR2 FQGNSA come from the germline V gene.

This clonotype was picked up a small number of times. This chain connects TRBV5-1 to TRBJ1-1, with no clear D. The V gene lost 3 bases and the J gene lost 5 bases, with 14 bases spanning the gap. This CDR3 has 14 amino acids. Germline CDR1 is SGHRS and CDR2 is YFSETQ. The CDR3 spells CASSSQYMGTEAFF. The CDR3 DNA sequence: TGCGCCAGCAGCTCCCAATATATGGGTACTGAAGCTTTCTTT.

This chain joins TRBV29-1 and TRBJ1-1; D is uncertain. V shed 8 bases and J shed 7 bases, with 14 bases lying between them. This CDR3 is built from 11 residues. Germline lookup yields CDR1 SQVTM and CDR2 ANQGSEA. CDR3 sequence reads: CSQPYSIEAFF. The CDR3 nucleotides read TGCAGCCAACCCTACTCGATTGAAGCTTTCTTT.

As for this clonotype: At one end, the junction sequence differs from germline, possibly due to a read error. The rearrangement uses TRBV9 and TRBJ1-5; D is unclear. This CDR3 region has 13 residues. The germline V gene encodes CDR1 SGDLS and CDR2 YYNGEE. The CDR3 here is CASSVEPNHPQHF. The CDR3 DNA follows: TGTGCCAGCAGCGTAGAACCCAATCACCCCCAGCATTTT.

The chain recombines TRBV7-9 with TRBJ1-3; TRBD1 agrees at 7 bases. The germline V gene encodes CDR1 SEHNR and CDR2 FQNEAQ (reference sequence). The CDR3 contains 16 residues. The ends lost 6 bases at V and 2 bases at J; junction bases unmatched: 10. This CDR3 is CASSDRAGVTGNTIYF. The CDR3 region has the DNA TGTGCCAGCAGTGACAGGGCCGGGGTCACTGGAAACACCATATATTTT.

The V call is TRBV2, the J call TRBJ1-5; no reliable D call. Trimming removed 3 bases at V and 9 bases at J, with 9 bases between. CDR3 length: 12 residues. The V gene's germline CDR1 is SNHLY and CDR2 FYNNEI. In nucleotides, the CDR3 is TGTGCCAGCAGTGATGGGGTTGGGCCCCAGCATTTT. Translated: CASSDGVGPQHF.

As DNA, the CDR3 is TGTGCTAGAGATTACAGTCCTTACGAGCAGTACTTC. It is translated as CARDYSPYEQYF. This sequence joins TRBV11-1 and TRBJ2-7; D is uncertain. The CDR3 is made up of 12 amino acids. Germline lookup yields CDR1 SGHAT and CDR2 FQDESV (reference sequence).

This sequence joins TRBV29-1 and TRBJ2-7, with 7 positions matching TRBD1. V shed 3 bases and J 1 base; nucleotides not matched to a gene: 9. This CDR3 region has 15 residues. CDR1 and CDR2 from the germline V gene are SQVTM and ANQGSEA. CDR3 protein: CSVEDTGTASYEQYF. CDR3 in DNA: TGCAGCGTTGAGGACACCGGGACAGCTTCCTACGAGCAGTACTTC.

This clonotype came up many times. The rearrangement uses TRBV2 and TRBJ1-5, with D unclear. CDR3 length equals 15 residues. Trimming cost V 5 bases and J 2 bases, with 13 bases left between them. Germline loops: CDR1 SNHLY, CDR2 FYNNEI. The CDR3 loop is CASSPLGAGNQPQHF. CDR3 nucleotides: TGTGCCAGCAGTCCTCTAGGCGCGGGCAATCAGCCCCAGCATTTT.

The chain couples TRBV7-2 to TRBJ1-5, with no clear D. V was trimmed by 1 base and J by 1 base, leaving 17 bases between them. Germline V lookup: CDR1 SGHTA, CDR2 FQGNSA. This CDR3 spans 18 amino acids. Here the CDR3 DNA reads TGTGCCAGCAGCTTAGGCTGGCAGACTATCAGGAGCAATCAGCCCCAGCATTTT. It yields the protein CASSLGWQTIRSNQPQHF.